This T cell receptor (beta chain) was identified during a study of cytomegalovirus exposure and HLA in healthy donors. The primer mix had 60 Vbeta and 13 Jbeta primers. The table came from immunoSEQ multiplex PCR; TCRdb's copy has only in-frame clones and leaves some out. This sample has about 180,000 clones, with 79% found just once. This receptor was identified in a woman aged 40 to 55 in good health and CMV-seronegative. The specimen sequenced was PBMCs.

The CDR3: CASSPRISTDTQYF. Written as DNA, the CDR3 is TGTGCCAGCAGCCCGCGGATTAGCACAGATACGCAGTATTTT. The chain carries TRBV25-1 and TRBJ2-3; no firm D call. Per germline, CDR1 MGHDK and CDR2 SYGVNS. CDR3 length: 14 residues. Trimming removed 6 bases from V and 0 bases from J, with 10 bases in between.